This T cell receptor (beta chain) appears in the sequencing data of a study of blood T cells in healthy people across ages. CDR1 is MNHEY, CDR2 SVGAGI, per germline. The ends were cut back, 4 bases at V and 0 bases at J, with 15 bases in the middle. The CDR3 totals 16 residues. Only a few counts were recorded for this clonotype. Its antigen is as yet unknown. Findings and limits, study-wide: A roughly linear age-dependent decrease characterized TCR beta diversity per million T cells.

Every sample yielded at least 6.5 million isolated PBMCs. The authors ran a second PCR of about 7 to 11 cycles using a sample-barcoded 5' primer and a J-beta primer mix. The template-switch adaptor was a 5' adaptor with 12 random nucleotides. It tagged each cDNA molecule. Every sample gave at least 2.5 million paired-end reads containing CDR3. Each CDR3 protein is one row after TCRdb ran MiXCR on the 5' RACE reads. The table lists roughly 2 million distinct CDR3 sequences, approximately 50% of them singletons. This clonotype originated in a woman aged 40 to 49 in good health. The chain uses TRBV6-5 and TRBJ1-2; tentative D call: TRBD1 (5 bases). The sample comprised blood. Here the CDR3 DNA reads TGTGCCAGCAGTTCCCACTTTGACAGTACTAACTATGGCTACACCTTC. Amino acids: CASSSHFDSTNYGYTF.